This T cell receptor (beta chain) was recorded in a study of shared clonotypes between healthy human individuals (dated by TCRdb to about 2020). Regarding the study in general: A few men and a couple of women, aged 18 to 49 years, made up the cohort. To estimate repertoire size and how much clonotype sharing occurs between individuals, the study deeply sequenced the blood TCR repertoires of 5 or 6 healthy adults. Libraries were prepared and TCR repertoires were sequenced by different laboratories using diverse techniques, in order to increase sequencing depth and limit assay-specific biases. For each donor, CD4 naive and CD4 memory were each given three plates, CD8 naive was given two plates, and CD8 memory was given one plate. Each donor's leukapheresis produced roughly between roughly 0.85 and 9.5 billion PBMCs.

Here is what the overall study found, with its caveats: Incomplete sequencing was indicated by rarefaction of sorted-subset datasets, despite the large sequencing depth. Based on pairwise subsampling, the degree of clonotype sharing among donors was expected to be affected by sequencing depth. Sharing across several donors was observed for approximately 5% of naive CD4, over 3% of naive CD8, over 2% of memory CD4, and around 0.44% of memory CD8 clonotypes. Naive subsets generally had larger estimated clonotype richness than memory subsets. Sampling was restricted to blood, and TCR repertoires in tissues likely differ from the TCR repertoires found in blood. Clonotypes shared by all four sorted-subset donors showed higher generation probabilities than non-shared clonotypes. Because the study included only a small number of donors, the genetic and exposure-history diversity represented was limited.

As for this clone: This receptor's antigen is unknown. No base quality values were provided; no much bigger clone lies one nucleotide off.

TCR CDR3 regions were amplified from genomic DNA by multiplex PCR using the deep immunoSEQ assay. Genomic DNA extracted from each cell subset was distributed evenly over all wells of several immunoSEQ 96-well plates, and each plate served as one replicate. Each replicate PCR for sorted subsets received roughly 0.2 ug genomic DNA, equal to 28,000 or so T cell genomes. The purified libraries were quantified using a Qubit 3.0 fluorometer, sized with a Bioanalyzer 2100, and then quantified again using the KAPA Library Quantification kit. Every immunoSEQ 96-well plate was sequenced on a dedicated single-read 150-cycle Illumina NextSeq 550 flow cell. The paper's processing steps were these. Because the immunoSEQ output included only junctional sequences and no quality scores, the filtering could not be the same as the filtering used for full-length reads. Sequences were annotated with PyIR, a Python wrapper for IgBLAST v1.9, using IMGT germline references to assign V/J genes and CDR3. Reads with weak V/J assignments (E-value above 1e-6), missing CDR3, stop codons, out-of-frame junctions, or ambiguous translated residues were removed. V3J clonotypes were defined by identical inferred V gene, J gene, and CDR3 amino acid sequence. To compute the percentage overlap between repertoires, the number of shared unique clonotypes was divided by the size of the smaller repertoire. Richness of each repertoire was evaluated using RTK rarefaction, the Chao1 estimator, and Recon v2.1 estimates of unobserved clonotypes. Generation probabilities for all TCRbeta clonotypes obtained by the gDNA method from four donors were computed using OLGA. TCRdb retrieved this table from immuneACCESS and kept in-frame rearrangements only. Not all clones are present; in checked studies, unresolved V genes account for under half, and no reason is known for the remainder. The V and J calls and clone size are taken from that table; D and trimming were inferred from the DNA. Across this sample there are about 2.1 million clones, with 80% to 95% seen only once. Around 1.7% of the sample lies in the top ten.

V loses 0 bases, J loses 10 bases, and the germline ends lie 8 bases apart. The CDR3 sequence holds 12 residues, the cysteine and phenylalanine included. Only the CDR3 DNA stays, 36 bases, in frame from base 1. According to the germline V gene, CDR1 reads SGDLS and CDR2 reads YYNGEE. For the CD8 naive samples, CD45RO-negative cells were positively selected for CCR7, yielding a CD45RA+CCR7+ population from which TemRA cells were excluded. The donors were healthy, HIV-negative adults who had no recently reported acute infections or vaccinations. Every donor was a Caucasian adult living in Nashville, Tennessee, USA. Blood was obtained by leukapheresis, after which PBMCs were separated by Ficoll-Histopaque density gradient centrifugation and cryopreserved in liquid nitrogen vapor phase. Analytical flow cytometry was used to check the purity and quantity of every magnetically sorted T cell population. From each sorted fraction, genomic DNA was isolated and quantified by UV absorbance on a Nanodrop 2000c.

The source is a man in his late teens or twenties in good health. Some clones in this sample may be carry-over from other donors' samples. Sequencing was done on a sample of naive CD8+ T cells from PBMCs. This sample's cell subset or site label indicates: CD45RA+CCR7+. The receptor chain draws on TRBV9 and TRBJ2-1, with the D call perhaps TRBD1 or TRBD2, each one matching 5 bases. The CDR3 protein: CASSVAGQEQFF. The DNA reads as follows: TGTGCCAGCAGCGTAGCGGGGCAGGAGCAGTTCTTC. The variable domain in full, with residues beyond the CDR3 obtained from the reference TRBV9 and TRBJ2-1 genes, is DSGVTQTPKHLITATGQRVTLRCSPRSGDLSVYWYQQSLDQGLQFLIQYYNGEERAKGNILERFSAQQFPDLHSELNLSSLELGDSALYFCASSVAGQEQFFGPGTRLTVL.